The source of this T cell receptor (beta chain) is a study of regulatory T cells in long-lasting Graves disease. In building TCR beta libraries, iRepertoire HTBI primers were used together with Arm-PCR of CDR3 regions. Each CDR3 protein is one row after TCRdb ran MiXCR on the multiplex PCR reads. This table has under 500,000 distinct CDR3 sequences, around 21% appearing once. This clonotype was seen repeatedly, ten times or more. Time point: persistent/refractory GD, antithyroid drugs over 5 years with positive TRAb. Generation of the TCR library employed RNA extracted from PBMCs. The CDR3 has 14 amino acids. Trimming shortened V by 3 bases and J by 2 bases, and 10 bases separated the two germline ends. Germline values: CDR1 SNHLY, CDR2 FYNNEI.

The sequence was obtained from a female donor with Graves disease. Sequenced here: peripheral blood mononuclear cells (PBMCs), sampled when the disease was refractory, from a patient treated with antithyroid drugs. The J gene is TRBJ1-1, the V gene TRBV2, with D hard to call. The CDR3 DNA reads TGTGCCAGCAGTGATAGAACATCTAACACTGAAGCTTTCTTT. It translates to CASSDRTSNTEAFF.